This TCR beta chain came from a study of beta chain features in type 1 diabetes. Across the whole study: Sorted cells examined across all samples numbered around 100 million.

The CDR3 covers 16 residues. Unmatched junction bases numbered 11, after V lost 6 bases and J lost 4 bases. CDR1 SEHNR and CDR2 FQNEAQ come from the germline V gene (reference sequence). Findings of the study overall: Shortening that was moderate but significant affected the TCRB CDR3s of Type 1 diabetes patients in all four CD4+ subsets. Reduced insertions and increased deletions marked VDJ junctions in type 1 diabetes patients.

Worth noting for this clone: Its specificity is unknown.

A sort by CD45RO/CCR7/CD25/CD127/CD95/CD27 yielded CD4+ naive, central memory, regulatory and stem cell-like memory cells. Every bit of the isolated RNA underwent reverse transcription, so sequencing read expressed TCRB transcripts. Sequencing used immunoSEQ multiplex PCR; TCRdb keeps in-frame clones, though not all of them. The sample consists of about 240,000 clones, around 26% of them appearing once. The rearrangement uses TRBV7-9 and TRBJ2-1; 8 positions match TRBD2. This TCR came from a man aged 25-45 years in good health. Specimen: central memory CD4+ T cells from blood. CDR3 DNA sequence: TGTGCCAGCAGTCCCGGGGTAGCGGGAAGGTACAATGAGCAGTTCTTC. Translating it yields CASSPGVAGRYNEQFF. Variable domain in full (rest from reference TRBV7-9 and TRBJ2-1): DTGVSQNPRHKITKRGQNVTFRCDPISEHNRLYWYRQTLGQGPEFLTYFQNEAQLEKSRLLSDRFSAERPKGSFSTLEIQRTEQGDSAMYLCASSPGVAGRYNEQFFGPGTRLTVL.